This is a list of T cell receptor beta chains from one sample in a study of tumor-infiltrating lymphocytes in primary liver carcinoma. TCRdb reprocessed the multiplex PCR reads with MiXCR, giving one entry per CDR3 protein. The sample includes 75,000 to 80,000 distinct CDR3 sequences, approximately 62% seen only once; the top ten take approximately 26%. The sequencing sample was made of tumor-adjacent normal liver tissue. The receptor source for this set is a man aged 35 to 55 with primary liver carcinoma and hepatitis B virus infection. CDR3s include the opening cysteine and the closing phenylalanine or tryptophan. A D gene is named only where the DNA matches it firmly. Clone size is not always given. Where it is, it says once, few, many or a class for expanded clones.

D gene,clone size,V gene,J gene,CDR3 protein,CDR3 DNA
NA,many,TRBV29-1,TRBJ2-5,CSVEKGVEETQYF,TGCAGCGTTGAAAAGGGAGTGGAAGAGACCCAGTACTTC
TRBD2,NA,TRBV7-9,TRBJ2-3,CASSASGSSLMVDTQYF,TGTGCTAGCAGCGCAAGCGGGAGTTCTCTTATGGTAGATACGCAGTATTTT
NA,NA,TRBV24-1,TRBJ2-2,CATSDLWNTGELFF,TGTGCCACCAGTGATTTGTGGAACACCGGGGAGCTGTTTTTT
NA,many,TRBV30,TRBJ1-2,CAWRTGRNYGYTF,TGTGCCTGGAGGACAGGCAGAAACTATGGCTACACCTTC
NA,NA,TRBV6-2/TRBV6-3,TRBJ2-7,CASSYSSNGVNEQYF,TGTGCTAGCAGTTACTCGAGCAATGGCGTAAACGAGCAGTACTTC
NA,NA,TRBV15,TRBJ2-7,CATGIGDEQYF,TGTGCCACCGGGATAGGGGACGAGCAGTACTTC
NA,NA,TRBV29-1,TRBJ2-1,CSDTGREQFF,TGCAGCGATACAGGTCGGGAGCAGTTCTTC
NA,NA,TRBV4-3,TRBJ2-1,CANSQETKGRYNEQFF,TGCGCCAACAGCCAAGAAACCAAGGGGAGGTACAATGAGCAGTTCTTC
NA,once,TRBV4-3,TRBJ2-3,CASSQNRPDTQYF,TGTGCCAGCAGCCAAAATCGGCCAGATACGCAGTATTTT
NA,NA,TRBV4-1,TRBJ2-7,CASSQDRSGATLEQYF,TGCGCCAGCAGCCAGGATCGATCAGGTGCCACCCTCGAGCAGTACTTC
NA,many,TRBV5-4,TRBJ2-3,CASSSEGDTQYF,TGTGCCAGCAGCTCCGAGGGTGATACGCAGTATTTT
NA,many,TRBV29-1,TRBJ2-1,CSVEDPGSPYNEQFF,TGCAGCGTTGAAGATCCCGGGAGTCCCTACAATGAGCAGTTCTTC
NA,NA,TRBV6-1,TRBJ2-2,CANSKTLQVNTGMLFF,TGTGCCAACAGTAAAACACTACAGGTGAACACAGGGATGCTGTTTTTT
NA,NA,TRBV6-1,TRBJ2-5,CASNDLTRHLHEIQYF,TGTGCCAGCAATGACCTTACCAGGCACCTCCATGAGATCCAGTACTTC
TRBD2,once,TRBV6-5,TRBJ2-7,CVSSYPAGDSYEQYF,TGTGTCAGCAGTTACCCGGCGGGAGATTCGTACGAGCAGTACTTC
TRBD2,NA,TRBV6-2/TRBV6-3,TRBJ2-1,CASSEGLAGGVEQFF,TGTGCCAGCAGTGAGGGACTAGCGGGAGGAGTGGAGCAGTTCTTC
TRBD1,NA,TRBV7-9,TRBJ2-3,CASSLRQGASVTQYF,TGTGCCAGCAGCTTAAGACAGGGGGCCTCAGTTACGCAGTATTTT
TRBD2,many,TRBV6-6,TRBJ2-1,CASSSRTSVGEQFF,TGTGCCAGCAGTTCTAGGACTAGCGTAGGTGAGCAGTTCTTC